Listed below are T cell receptor beta chains from one sample, sequenced in a study of post-analysis software for immune sequencing data. TCRdb reanalysed the PCR reads using MiXCR and keeps one entry per CDR3 protein. Here the sample spans some 700,000 distinct CDR3 sequences, around 60% being singletons. The sequencing input was blood. These TCRs come from a girl aged 2-10 years with multiple sclerosis. CDR3s include the opening cysteine and the closing phenylalanine or tryptophan. A D gene is named only where the DNA matches it firmly. Clone sizes are given selectively: once, few, many, or a class where the clone is expanded.

DNA: TGTGCCAGCAGCCCCGCCCCGAGAGATACGCAGTATTTT
CDR3: CASSPAPRDTQYF
V: TRBV11-2
size: few
D: -
J: TRBJ2-3

DNA: TGTGCCAGCAGTGGGGACCTTAATTCACCCCTCCACTTT
CDR3: CASSGDLNSPLHF
V: TRBV6-5
size: -
D: -
J: TRBJ1-6

DNA: TGTGCCACCTGGGGAGAGAGGGACACCGGGGAGCTGTTTTTT
CDR3: CATWGERDTGELFF
V: TRBV28
size: -
D: -
J: TRBJ2-2

DNA: TGCGCCAGCAGCTTGGAACAGCAGCCTTCTAACTATGGCTACACCTTC
CDR3: CASSLEQQPSNYGYTF
V: TRBV5-1
size: -
D: -
J: TRBJ1-2

DNA: TGTGCCAGCAGTAACCGGGACTCTCAAGAGACCCAGTACTTC
CDR3: CASSNRDSQETQYF
V: TRBV6-6
size: -
D: -
J: TRBJ2-5

DNA: TGTGCCAGCACCGGACAGGGAGAATACACTGAAGCTTTCTTT
CDR3: CASTGQGEYTEAFF
V: TRBV6-6
size: few
D: TRBD1
J: TRBJ1-1

DNA: TGTGCCAGCAGCCAAGAGGGGGCAGCCCGGGGCAATGAGCAGTTCTTC
CDR3: CASSQEGAARGNEQFF
V: TRBV14
size: -
D: -
J: TRBJ2-1

DNA: TGTGCCATCAGTGAGTCGACTAGCGGGATATACGAGCAGTACTTC
CDR3: CAISESTSGIYEQYF
V: TRBV10-3
size: -
D: TRBD2
J: TRBJ2-7

DNA: TGTGCCAGCAGTTACCCCGGGACAGGGGGCCCCGGGGGCTACACCTTC
CDR3: CASSYPGTGGPGGYTF
V: TRBV6-5
size: -
D: TRBD1
J: TRBJ1-2

DNA: TGTGCCAGCAGACTAGCGGGGGCAGCTTGGGACCAGTACTTC
CDR3: CASRLAGAAWDQYF
V: TRBV6-5
size: -
D: TRBD2
J: TRBJ2-5

DNA: TGTGCCATCAGGAAAGGCACTGAAGCTTTCTTT
CDR3: CAIRKGTEAFF
V: TRBV24-1
size: -
D: -
J: TRBJ1-1

DNA: TGTGCCAGCAGCCGCGACCGCGAGCAGTACTTC
CDR3: CASSRDREQYF
V: TRBV9
size: -
D: -
J: TRBJ2-7

DNA: TGTGCCAGCAGCGCTCCCAACTCGGGACTAGCGGGGGAACAGTTCTTC
CDR3: CASSAPNSGLAGEQFF
V: TRBV11-3
size: few
D: TRBD2
J: TRBJ2-1

DNA: TGCAGTGCTACACCGATGACAGGGACGAACACTGAAGCTTTCTTT
CDR3: CSATPMTGTNTEAFF
V: TRBV20-1
size: -
D: TRBD1
J: TRBJ1-1

DNA: TGTGCCAGCAGTGAGTCGATCACTGTCGGGGCCGAGCAGTACTTC
CDR3: CASSESITVGAEQYF
V: TRBV2
size: few
D: -
J: TRBJ2-7

DNA: TGCAGCGTTGTTCCCACCCAAAACCCCTACGAGCAGTACTTC
CDR3: CSVVPTQNPYEQYF
V: TRBV29-1
size: -
D: -
J: TRBJ2-7

DNA: TGTGCCAGCAGCCGATGGAGCAGCCAGGAGACCCAGTACTTC
CDR3: CASSRWSSQETQYF
V: TRBV9
size: -
D: -
J: TRBJ2-5

DNA: TGTGCCAGCAGTATCGGACAGGGGGGGACCCAGTACTTC
CDR3: CASSIGQGGTQYF
V: TRBV7-2
size: few
D: TRBD1
J: TRBJ2-5

DNA: TGTGCCACTGAGACAGGGGAAACAGATACGCAGTATTTT
CDR3: CATETGETDTQYF
V: TRBV15
size: once
D: TRBD1
J: TRBJ2-3

DNA: TGCAGTGCTAGGTCAGGGACTAGCGGGAGTTTTGATGAGCAGTTCTTC
CDR3: CSARSGTSGSFDEQFF
V: TRBV20-1
size: -
D: TRBD2
J: TRBJ2-1

DNA: TGCAGCACCCGACTAGCGGGGGGGCAAGAGACCCAGTACTTC
CDR3: CSTRLAGGQETQYF
V: TRBV29-1
size: -
D: TRBD2
J: TRBJ2-5

DNA: TGTGCCAGCAGCTTGTTGGGACTAGCGGGAGAAGGAGAGACCCAGTACTTC
CDR3: CASSLLGLAGEGETQYF
V: TRBV5-5
size: -
D: TRBD2
J: TRBJ2-5

DNA: TGCGCCAGCAGCCAGGTTGACAACTCCTATAATTCACCCCTCCACTTT
CDR3: CASSQVDNSYNSPLHF
V: TRBV4-1
size: -
D: -
J: TRBJ1-6

DNA: TGTGCCAGCAGCCCCTCTGGGATCTATGGCTACACCTTC
CDR3: CASSPSGIYGYTF
V: TRBV27
size: few
D: -
J: TRBJ1-2

DNA: TGCGCCAGCAGCTTGGGACTGTCGGAGGGTGAGCAGTTCTTC
CDR3: CASSLGLSEGEQFF
V: TRBV5-1
size: -
D: -
J: TRBJ2-1

DNA: TGCGCCAGCAGCTTATCGGGACAGGGAAGATCACCCCTCCACTTT
CDR3: CASSLSGQGRSPLHF
V: TRBV5-1
size: -
D: TRBD1
J: TRBJ1-6

DNA: TGCAGTGCTAGACAGGGCGGGGGGCGCCAAGAGACCCAGTACTTC
CDR3: CSARQGGGRQETQYF
V: TRBV20-1
size: -
D: TRBD2
J: TRBJ2-5

DNA: TGTGCCAGCGACAGGGGGCCTTCCTACGAGCAGTACTTC
CDR3: CASDRGPSYEQYF
V: TRBV5-5
size: -
D: TRBD1
J: TRBJ2-7

DNA: TGTGCCACCAGTGACCGTTATGAAGGGGGCGTCCCCGAGCAGTACTTC
CDR3: CATSDRYEGGVPEQYF
V: TRBV24-1
size: -
D: TRBD1
J: TRBJ2-7

DNA: TGTGCCACCAGCAGAGACAGGGGTCTACAAGAGACCCAGTACTTC
CDR3: CATSRDRGLQETQYF
V: TRBV15
size: once
D: -
J: TRBJ2-5

DNA: TGCAGCGTGTTGCCAGGGGGGGGGCTCACAGATACGCAGTATTTT
CDR3: CSVLPGGGLTDTQYF
V: TRBV29-1
size: -
D: -
J: TRBJ2-3

DNA: TGCGCCAGCAGCCAAGTACACCCCGGGCCTAACTACGAGCAGTACTTC
CDR3: CASSQVHPGPNYEQYF
V: TRBV4-3
size: -
D: -
J: TRBJ2-7

DNA: TGCAGCGTTGCCGGGGCAGAGAACACAGATACGCAGTATTTT
CDR3: CSVAGAENTDTQYF
V: TRBV29-1
size: -
D: -
J: TRBJ2-3

DNA: TGCAGCGTTGATGCAGGGGAGGAGACCCAGTACTTC
CDR3: CSVDAGEETQYF
V: TRBV29-1
size: -
D: -
J: TRBJ2-5

DNA: TGTGCCAGCTCACCACCTAGCGGTACCCCCTACGAGCAGTACTTC
CDR3: CASSPPSGTPYEQYF
V: TRBV18
size: -
D: -
J: TRBJ2-7

DNA: TGTGCCAGCAGCTTGAAACAGCCGGGGGAGACCCAGTACTTC
CDR3: CASSLKQPGETQYF
V: TRBV5-6
size: -
D: -
J: TRBJ2-5

DNA: TGTGCCAGCAGCTTAGACGGCAGGACAGGAGGCACAGCAGATACGCAGTATTTT
CDR3: CASSLDGRTGGTADTQYF
V: TRBV7-9
size: -
D: TRBD1
J: TRBJ2-3

DNA: TGTGCCATCAGTGAGGTTAGAAGTTCCGGAGATACGCAGTATTTT
CDR3: CAISEVRSSGDTQYF
V: TRBV10-3
size: -
D: -
J: TRBJ2-3

DNA: TGCAGTGCCGGGGGGGGTCGACAAAACATTCAGTACTTC
CDR3: CSAGGGRQNIQYF
V: TRBV20-1
size: -
D: TRBD2
J: TRBJ2-4

DNA: TGTGCCAGCAGTTTATGGACTAAGGGCCGGGGGGAGCAGTACTTC
CDR3: CASSLWTKGRGEQYF
V: TRBV27
size: -
D: -
J: TRBJ2-7

DNA: TGTGCCATGGGGACAGGGGATGAGGAGGGCTACACCTTC
CDR3: CAMGTGDEEGYTF
V: TRBV2
size: few
D: TRBD1
J: TRBJ1-2

DNA: TGCAGCGTTAGGGAGCCCACTGAAGCTTTCTTT
CDR3: CSVREPTEAFF
V: TRBV29-1
size: -
D: -
J: TRBJ1-1

DNA: TGTGCCAGCAGTGGCCCGATCCGAGATACGCAGTATTTT
CDR3: CASSGPIRDTQYF
V: TRBV25-1
size: -
D: -
J: TRBJ2-3